Included here is one T cell receptor beta chain sequence, with context. Its antigen is currently unknown. The data originate from a study of shared clonotypes between healthy human individuals. Across the study: A few men and a couple of women, aged 18 to 49, were donors. Study-wide findings and caveats: Naive subsets tended to show greater estimated richness than memory subsets. Sorted-subset sequencing, rarefaction showed, was incomplete despite large depth.

The CDR3 covers 14 residues. CDR1 is SGHKS, CDR2 YYEKEE, per germline (reference sequence). Trimming stripped 3 bases from V and 4 bases from J, with 12 bases between. Under the authors' procedure: ImmunoSEQ only sent back junction sequences with no quality scores, so filtering was done differently. Profiling relied on immunoSEQ multiplex PCR, and the TCRdb table lists in-frame clones only, not all of them. The V and J calls and the clone size are those of that table, but D and trimming were determined from the DNA. The sample yields hundreds of thousands of clones, roughly 92% seen once. CD45RO negativity and positive selection for CCR7 defined naive CD8 cells, a population that excluded terminally differentiated effector memory CD45RA+ cells.

The sample consisted of naive CD8+ T cells sorted from blood. This clonotype was sampled from a young man in good health. The V gene is TRBV5-5, the J gene TRBJ2-3, with D possibly being TRBD2 (6 bases). The CDR3 nucleotides are TGTGCCAGCAGCTCGGTGGACTATGCAGATACGCAGTATTTT. Its translation: CASSSVDYADTQYF. Complete variable domain (other parts from reference TRBV5-5 and TRBJ2-3): DAGVTQSPTHLIKTRGQQVTLRCSPISGHKSVSWYQQVLGQGPQFIFQYYEKEERGRGNFPDRFSARQFPNYSSELNVNALLLGDSALYLCASSSVDYADTQYFGPGTRLTVL.